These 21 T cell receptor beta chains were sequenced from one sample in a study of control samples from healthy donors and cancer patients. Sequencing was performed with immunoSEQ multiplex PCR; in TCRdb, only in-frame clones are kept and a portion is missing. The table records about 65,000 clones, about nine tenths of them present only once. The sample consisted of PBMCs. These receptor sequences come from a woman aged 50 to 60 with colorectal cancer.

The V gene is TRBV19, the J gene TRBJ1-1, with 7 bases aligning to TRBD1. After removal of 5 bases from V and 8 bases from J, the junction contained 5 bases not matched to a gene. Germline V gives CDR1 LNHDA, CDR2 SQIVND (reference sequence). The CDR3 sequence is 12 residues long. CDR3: CASSPQGVEAFF. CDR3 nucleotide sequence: TGTGCCAGTAGTCCTCAGGGGGTAGAAGCTTTCTTT.

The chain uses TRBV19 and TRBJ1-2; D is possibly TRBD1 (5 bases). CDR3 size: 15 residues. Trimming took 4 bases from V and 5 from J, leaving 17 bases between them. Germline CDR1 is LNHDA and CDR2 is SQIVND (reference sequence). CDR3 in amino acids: CASSRESDNTYGYTF. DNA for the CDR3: TGTGCCAGTAGTAGGGAGTCGGACAACACGTATGGCTACACCTTC.

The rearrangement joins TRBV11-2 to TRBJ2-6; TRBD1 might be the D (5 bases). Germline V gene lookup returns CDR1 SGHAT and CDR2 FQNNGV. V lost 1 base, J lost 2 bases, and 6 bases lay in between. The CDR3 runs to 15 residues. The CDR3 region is CASSLAGTGANVLTF. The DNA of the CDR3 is TGTGCCAGCAGCTTAGCAGGGACTGGGGCCAACGTCCTGACTTTC.

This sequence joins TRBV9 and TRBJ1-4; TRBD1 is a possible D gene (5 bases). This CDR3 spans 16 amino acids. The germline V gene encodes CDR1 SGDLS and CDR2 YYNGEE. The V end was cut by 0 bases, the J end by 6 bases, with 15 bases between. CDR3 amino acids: CASSVDVGTDDEKLFF. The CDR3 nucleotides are TGTGCCAGCAGCGTAGATGTGGGGACGGACGATGAAAAACTGTTTTTT.

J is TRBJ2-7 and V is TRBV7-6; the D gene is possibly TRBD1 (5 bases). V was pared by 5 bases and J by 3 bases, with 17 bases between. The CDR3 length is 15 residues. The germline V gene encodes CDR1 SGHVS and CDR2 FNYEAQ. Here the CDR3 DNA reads TGTGCCAGCAGCCCCAGACAGAAACCTTTCTACGAGCAGTACTTC. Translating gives CASSPRQKPFYEQYF.

The CDR3 spells CAWSVRTLTGTSGSWGIAEQFF. The CDR3 nucleotides are TGTGCCTGGAGTGTAAGGACACTAACCGGGACTAGCGGGAGTTGGGGTATAGCTGAGCAGTTCTTC. This chain joins TRBV30 and TRBJ2-1; 14 nucleotides agree with TRBD2. In germline, CDR1 is GTSNPN, CDR2 SVGIG (reference sequence). The V and J ends lost 0 bases and 9 bases, in that order; junction bases with no gene match: 25. CDR3 length equals 22 residues.

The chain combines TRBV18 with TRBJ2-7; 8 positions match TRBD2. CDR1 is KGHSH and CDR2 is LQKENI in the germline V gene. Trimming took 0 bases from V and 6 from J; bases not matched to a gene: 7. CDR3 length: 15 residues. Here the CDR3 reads CASSPPVRGALEQYF. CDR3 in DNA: TGTGCCAGCTCACCACCGGTGCGGGGGGCCCTCGAGCAGTACTTC.

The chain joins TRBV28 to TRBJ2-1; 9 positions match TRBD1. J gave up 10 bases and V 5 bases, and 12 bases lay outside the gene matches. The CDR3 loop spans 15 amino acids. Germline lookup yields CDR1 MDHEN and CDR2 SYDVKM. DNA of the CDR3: TGTGCCAGCAGTGGCCCGGGACAGGGCCTCCACGAGCAGTTCTTC. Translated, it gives CASSGPGQGLHEQFF.

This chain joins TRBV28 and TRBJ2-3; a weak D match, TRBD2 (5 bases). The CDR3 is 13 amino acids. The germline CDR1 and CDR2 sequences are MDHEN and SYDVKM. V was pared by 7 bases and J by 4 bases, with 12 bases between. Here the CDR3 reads CASNVRRPDTQYF. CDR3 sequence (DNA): TGTGCCAGCAACGTCCGGAGGCCAGATACGCAGTATTTT.

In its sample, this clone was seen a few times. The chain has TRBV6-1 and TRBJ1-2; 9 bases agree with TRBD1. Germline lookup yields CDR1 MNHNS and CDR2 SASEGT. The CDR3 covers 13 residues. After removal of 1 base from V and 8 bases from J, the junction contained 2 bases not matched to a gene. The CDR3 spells CASSEETGGGYTF. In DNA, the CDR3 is TGTGCCAGCAGTGAAGAGACAGGGGGAGGCTACACCTTC.

CDR3 coding DNA: TGTGCCAGCAGCCGCCTGGACATCAGCACAGATACGCAGTATTTT. This gives the protein CASSRLDISTDTQYF. The chain employs TRBV9 and TRBJ2-3; D is perhaps TRBD1 (5 bases). CDR3 length: 15 residues. V lost 4 bases to trimming and J lost 0 bases, with 12 bases between them. Germline CDR1 SGDLS, CDR2 YYNGEE.

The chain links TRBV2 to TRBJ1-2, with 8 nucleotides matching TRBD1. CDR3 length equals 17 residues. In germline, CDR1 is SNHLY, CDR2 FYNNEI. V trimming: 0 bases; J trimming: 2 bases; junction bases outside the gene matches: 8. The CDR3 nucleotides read TGTGCCAGCAGTGAAGCTGGAGACAGGGGTCGGAACTATGGCTACACCTTC. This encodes CASSEAGDRGRNYGYTF. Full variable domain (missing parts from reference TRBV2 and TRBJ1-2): EPEVTQTPSHQVTQMGQEVILRCVPISNHLYFYWYRQILGQKVEFLVSFYNNEISEKSEIFDDQFSVERPDGSNFTLKIRSTKLEDSAMYFCASSEAGDRGRNYGYTFGSGTRLTVV.

CDR3 in DNA: TGTGCCAGCAGCGTAGGCGACAGGGGAGCTAACTATGGCTACACCTTC. Amino acids: CASSVGDRGANYGYTF. The chain carries TRBV9 and TRBJ1-2; 8 nucleotides match TRBD1. CDR3 size: 16 residues. The V segment lost 0 bases and the J segment 0 bases; nucleotides outside the gene matches: 4. From germline, CDR1 is SGDLS and CDR2 YYNGEE. The variable domain in full, with the rest retrieved from reference TRBV9 and TRBJ1-2, is DSGVTQTPKHLITATGQRVTLRCSPRSGDLSVYWYQQSLDQGLQFLIQYYNGEERAKGNILERFSAQQFPDLHSELNLSSLELGDSALYFCASSVGDRGANYGYTFGSGTRLTVV.

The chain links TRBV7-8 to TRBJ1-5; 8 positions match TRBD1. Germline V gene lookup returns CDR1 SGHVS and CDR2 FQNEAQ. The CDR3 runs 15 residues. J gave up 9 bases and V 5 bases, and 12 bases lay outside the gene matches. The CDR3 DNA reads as TGTGCCAGCAGCAGGCTGGGCGGACAGGGCTCGCCCCAGCATTTT. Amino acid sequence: CASSRLGGQGSPQHF.

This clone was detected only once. The CDR3 nucleotides are TGTGCCAGCATGGGTTATGCTGGTTCGGGGACGATACCGAACACTGAAGCTTTCTTT. Protein product: CASMGYAGSGTIPNTEAFF. This chain connects TRBV2 to TRBJ1-1, with TRBD1 as a possible D gene (5 bases). The V end was cut by 7 bases, the J end by 1 base, with 28 bases between. The CDR3 totals 19 residues. Looked up from germline, CDR1 is SNHLY and CDR2 is FYNNEI.

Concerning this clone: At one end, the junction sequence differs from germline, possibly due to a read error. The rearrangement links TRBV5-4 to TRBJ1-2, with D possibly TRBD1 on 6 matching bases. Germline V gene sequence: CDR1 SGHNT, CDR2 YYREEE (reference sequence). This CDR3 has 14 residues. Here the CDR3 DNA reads TGTGTCAGCAGCCGACAGGCTTTGAGCTATGGCTACACCTTC. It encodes CVSSRQALSYGYTF.

CDR3 nucleotides: TGTGCCAGCAGCGGCAGCGGGGCTGGGGCCAACGTCCTGACTTTC. This sequence encodes CASSGSGAGANVLTF. The chain links TRBV2 to TRBJ2-6, with 7 bases identical to TRBD2. The ends lost 6 bases at V and 2 bases at J; junction bases unmatched: 4. The CDR3 is 15 amino acids. Germline V gives CDR1 SNHLY, CDR2 FYNNEI.

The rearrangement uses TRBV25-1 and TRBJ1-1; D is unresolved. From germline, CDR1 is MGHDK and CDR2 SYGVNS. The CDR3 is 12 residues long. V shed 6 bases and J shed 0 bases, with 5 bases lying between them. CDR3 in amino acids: CASRDLNTEAFF. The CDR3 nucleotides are TGTGCCAGCAGGGACCTGAACACTGAAGCTTTCTTT. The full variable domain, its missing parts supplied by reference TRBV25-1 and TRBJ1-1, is EADIYQTPRYLVIGTGKKITLECSQTMGHDKMYWYQQDPGMELHLIHYSYGVNSTEKGDLSSESTVSRIRTEHFPLTLESARPSHTSQYLCASRDLNTEAFFGQGTRLTVV.

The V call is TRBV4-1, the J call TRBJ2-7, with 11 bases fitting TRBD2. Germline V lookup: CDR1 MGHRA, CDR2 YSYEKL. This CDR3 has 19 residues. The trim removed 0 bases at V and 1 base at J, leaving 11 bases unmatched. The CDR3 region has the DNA TGCGCCAGCAGCCAAGATCAGAGTAGCGGGAGGGCGGGGTCCTACGAGCAGTACTTC. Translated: CASSQDQSSGRAGSYEQYF.

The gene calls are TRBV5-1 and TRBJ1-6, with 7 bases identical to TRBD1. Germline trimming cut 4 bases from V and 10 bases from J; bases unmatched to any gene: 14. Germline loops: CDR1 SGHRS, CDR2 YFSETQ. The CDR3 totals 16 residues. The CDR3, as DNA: TGCGCCAGCAGCGATAGCACAGGGGACACGGGATCACCCCTCCACTTT. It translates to CASSDSTGDTGSPLHF.

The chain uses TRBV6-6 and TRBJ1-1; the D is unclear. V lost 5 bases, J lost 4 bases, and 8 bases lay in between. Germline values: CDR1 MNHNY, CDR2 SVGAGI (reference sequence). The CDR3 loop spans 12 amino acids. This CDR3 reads CASSPPGTEAFF. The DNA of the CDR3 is TGTGCCAGCAGTCCCCCGGGCACTGAAGCTTTCTTT.